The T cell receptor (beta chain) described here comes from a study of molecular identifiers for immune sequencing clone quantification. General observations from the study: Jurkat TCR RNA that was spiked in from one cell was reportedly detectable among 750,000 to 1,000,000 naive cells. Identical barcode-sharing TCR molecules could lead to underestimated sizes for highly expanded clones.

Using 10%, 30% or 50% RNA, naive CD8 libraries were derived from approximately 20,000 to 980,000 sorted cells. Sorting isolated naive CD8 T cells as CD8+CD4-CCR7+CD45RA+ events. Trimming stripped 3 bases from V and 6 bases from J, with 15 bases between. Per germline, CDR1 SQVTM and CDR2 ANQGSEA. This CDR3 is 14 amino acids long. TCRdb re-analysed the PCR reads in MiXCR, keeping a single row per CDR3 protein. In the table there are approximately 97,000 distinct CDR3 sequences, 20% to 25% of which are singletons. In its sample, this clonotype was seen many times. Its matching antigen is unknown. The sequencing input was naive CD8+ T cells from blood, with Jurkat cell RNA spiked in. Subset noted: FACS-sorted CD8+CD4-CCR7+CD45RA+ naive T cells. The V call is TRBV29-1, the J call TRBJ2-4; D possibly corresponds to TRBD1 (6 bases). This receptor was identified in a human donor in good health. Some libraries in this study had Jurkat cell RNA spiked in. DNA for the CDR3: TGCAGCGTTGAGGCGGTGGGCAGGGGAAACATTCAGTACTTC. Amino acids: CSVEAVGRGNIQYF. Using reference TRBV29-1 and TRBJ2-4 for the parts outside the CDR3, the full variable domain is SAVISQKPSRDICQRGTSLTIQCQVDSQVTMMFWYRQQPGQSLTLIATANQGSEATYESGFVIDKFPISRPNLTFSTLTVSNMSPEDSSIYLCSVEAVGRGNIQYFGAGTRLSVL.